The TCR beta chain described here comes from a study of blood T cell repertoires in COVID-19. Clones were sequenced by immunoSEQ multiplex PCR, and TCRdb holds only the in-frame ones, with some missing. The table shows some 270,000 clones, with around nine tenths occurring only once. V lost 4 bases, J lost 3 bases, and 16 bases lay in between. This CDR3 is built from 16 residues. Germline V gene data show CDR1 as SGHAT and CDR2 as FQNNGV. This TCR was sampled from a man aged 35 to 55 with active or convalescent COVID-19. Sequencing was performed on peripheral blood. This chain links TRBV11-2 with TRBJ2-4; D may be TRBD2 (5 bases). The chain's CDR3 is CASSSPLGDVKNIQYF. For the CDR3, the DNA is TGTGCCAGCAGCTCCCCCCTGGGAGATGTCAAAAACATTCAGTACTTC. Supplemented by reference TRBV11-2 and TRBJ2-4, the full variable domain reads EAGVAQSPRYKIIEKRQSVAFWCNPISGHATLYWYQQILGQGPKLLIQFQNNGVVDDSQLPKDRFSAERLKGVDSTLKIQPAKLEDSAVYLCASSSPLGDVKNIQYFGAGTRLSVL.